This T cell receptor beta chain was captured in a study of blood T cell repertoires in COVID-19. The CDR3 sequence is 15 residues long. Trimming removed 0 bases from V and 8 bases from J; junction bases left unmatched: 4. The germline CDR1 and CDR2 sequences are SGHRS and YFSETQ. Original data processing: The authors estimated nucleated cell counts from reference gene primer amplification. The assay was immunoSEQ multiplex PCR, and TCRdb's table has in-frame clones only and misses some. That table supplies the V and J calls and clone size; D and trimming were determined from the DNA. The sample lists under 250,000 clones; around four fifths were seen once.

Specimen: peripheral blood. The receptor comes from a man between 35 and 55 years old with acute or convalescent COVID-19. The V call is TRBV5-1, the J call TRBJ2-1; 11 bases map to TRBD2. CDR3 sequence: CASSLVTSGNDEQFF. The CDR3 DNA is TGCGCCAGCAGCTTGGTGACTAGCGGGAACGATGAGCAGTTCTTC.